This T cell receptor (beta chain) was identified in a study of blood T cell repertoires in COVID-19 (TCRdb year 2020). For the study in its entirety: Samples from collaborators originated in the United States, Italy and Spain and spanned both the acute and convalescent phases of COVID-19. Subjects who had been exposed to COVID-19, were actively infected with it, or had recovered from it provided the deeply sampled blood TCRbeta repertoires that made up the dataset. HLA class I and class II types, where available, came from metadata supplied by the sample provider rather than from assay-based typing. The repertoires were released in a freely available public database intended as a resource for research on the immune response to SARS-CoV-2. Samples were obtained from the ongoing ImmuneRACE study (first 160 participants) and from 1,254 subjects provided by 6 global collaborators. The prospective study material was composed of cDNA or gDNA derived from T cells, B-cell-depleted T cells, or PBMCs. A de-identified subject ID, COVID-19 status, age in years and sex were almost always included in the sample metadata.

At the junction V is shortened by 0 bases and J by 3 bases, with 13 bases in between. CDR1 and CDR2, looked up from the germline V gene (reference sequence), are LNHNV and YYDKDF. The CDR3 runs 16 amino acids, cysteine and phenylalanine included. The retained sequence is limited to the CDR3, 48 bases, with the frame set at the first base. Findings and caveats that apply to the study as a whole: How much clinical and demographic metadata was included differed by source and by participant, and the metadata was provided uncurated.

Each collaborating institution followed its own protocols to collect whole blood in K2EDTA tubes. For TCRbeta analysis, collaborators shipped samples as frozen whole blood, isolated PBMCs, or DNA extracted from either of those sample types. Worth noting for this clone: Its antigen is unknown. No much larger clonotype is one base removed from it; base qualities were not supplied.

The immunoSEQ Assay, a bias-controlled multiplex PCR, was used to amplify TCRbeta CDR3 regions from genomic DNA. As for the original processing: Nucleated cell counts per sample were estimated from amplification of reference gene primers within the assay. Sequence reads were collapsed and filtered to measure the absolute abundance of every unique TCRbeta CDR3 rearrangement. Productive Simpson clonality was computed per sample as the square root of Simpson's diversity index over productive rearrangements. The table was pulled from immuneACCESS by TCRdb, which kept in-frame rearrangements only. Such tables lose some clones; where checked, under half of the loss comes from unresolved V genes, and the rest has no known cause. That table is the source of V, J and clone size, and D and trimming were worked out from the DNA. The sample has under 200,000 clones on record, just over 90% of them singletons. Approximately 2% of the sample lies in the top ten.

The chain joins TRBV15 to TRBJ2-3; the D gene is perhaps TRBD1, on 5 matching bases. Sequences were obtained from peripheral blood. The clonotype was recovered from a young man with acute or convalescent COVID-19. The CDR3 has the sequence CATSRDIGDKTDTQYF. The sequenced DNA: TGTGCCACCAGCAGAGATATAGGGGATAAGACAGATACGCAGTATTTT.